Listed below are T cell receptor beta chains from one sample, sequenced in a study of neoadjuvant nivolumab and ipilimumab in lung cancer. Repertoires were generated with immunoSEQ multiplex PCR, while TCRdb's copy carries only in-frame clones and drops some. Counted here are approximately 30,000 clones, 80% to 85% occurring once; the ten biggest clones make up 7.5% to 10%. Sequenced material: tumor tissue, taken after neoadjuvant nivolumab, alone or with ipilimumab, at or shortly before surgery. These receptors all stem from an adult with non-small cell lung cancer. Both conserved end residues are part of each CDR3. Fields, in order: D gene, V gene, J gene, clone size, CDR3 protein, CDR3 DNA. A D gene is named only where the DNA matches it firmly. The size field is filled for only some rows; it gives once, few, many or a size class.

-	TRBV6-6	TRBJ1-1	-	CASSYSGEEAFF	TGTGCCAGCAGTTACTCCGGGGAAGAAGCTTTCTTT
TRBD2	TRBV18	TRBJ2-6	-	CASTTSGRSGANVLTF	TGTGCCAGCACCACTAGCGGGAGGAGTGGGGCCAACGTCCTGACTTTC
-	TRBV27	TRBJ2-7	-	CASRRIGGEQYF	TGTGCCAGCAGGCGGATCGGTGGCGAGCAGTACTTC
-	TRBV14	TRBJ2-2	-	CASSQDLRAYTGELFF	TGTGCCAGCAGCCAAGATCTCAGGGCTTACACCGGGGAGCTGTTTTTT
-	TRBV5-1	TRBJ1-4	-	CASSPGGRPNEKLFF	TGCGCCAGCAGCCCGGGGGGGCGGCCTAATGAAAAACTGTTTTTT
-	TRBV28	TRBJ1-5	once	CASRSWGVQPQHF	TGTGCCAGCAGGAGTTGGGGAGTTCAGCCCCAGCATTTT
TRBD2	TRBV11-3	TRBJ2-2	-	CASAGVGTGELFF	TGTGCCAGCGCGGGAGTAGGTACCGGGGAGCTGTTTTTT
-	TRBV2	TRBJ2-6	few	CASSQTGSGANVLTF	TGTGCCAGCAGTCAGACAGGCTCTGGGGCCAACGTCCTGACTTTC
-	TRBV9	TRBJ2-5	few	CASSRTSRLEETQYF	TGTGCCAGCAGCCGAACGTCCCGACTTGAAGAGACCCAGTACTTC
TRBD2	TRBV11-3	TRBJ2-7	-	CASSLESSGIFRSEQYF	TGTGCCAGCAGCTTAGAATCTAGCGGGATTTTTCGCTCCGAGCAGTACTTC
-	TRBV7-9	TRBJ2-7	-	CASSLDQRPYEQYF	TGTGCCAGCAGCTTAGACCAGCGACCCTACGAGCAGTACTTC
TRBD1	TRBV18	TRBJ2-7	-	CASSPSRGPEEQYF	TGTGCCAGCTCACCATCCAGGGGGCCGGAGGAGCAGTACTTC
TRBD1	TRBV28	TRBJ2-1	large	CASSTGTGLYNEQFF	TGTGCCAGCAGCACCGGGACAGGTCTTTACAATGAGCAGTTCTTC
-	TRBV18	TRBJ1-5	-	CATKAVASQPQHF	TGTGCCACCAAGGCGGTGGCTAGTCAGCCCCAGCATTTT
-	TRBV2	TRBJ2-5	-	CASSERETQYF	TGTGCCAGCAGTGAGCGGGAGACCCAGTACTTC
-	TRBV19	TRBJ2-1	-	CASADTLAYNEQFF	TGTGCCAGTGCCGACACGTTAGCCTACAATGAGCAGTTCTTC
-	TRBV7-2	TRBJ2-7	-	CASSRESGNEQYF	TGTGCCAGCAGCAGGGAATCGGGGAACGAGCAGTACTTC
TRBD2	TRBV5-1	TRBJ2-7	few	CASSFRLAGSAYEQYF	TGCGCCAGCAGCTTCCGACTAGCGGGAAGTGCCTACGAGCAGTACTTC
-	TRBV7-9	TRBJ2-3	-	CASSSPPGFPRGTQYF	TGTGCCAGCAGCTCCCCCCCTGGGTTCCCGCGGGGTACGCAGTATTTT
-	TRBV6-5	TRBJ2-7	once	CASRPPGAISDEQYF	TGTGCCAGCAGACCACCGGGAGCGATATCCGACGAGCAGTACTTC
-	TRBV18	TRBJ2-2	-	CASSPRRENTGELFF	TGTGCCAGCTCACCACGCAGGGAAAACACCGGGGAGCTGTTTTTT
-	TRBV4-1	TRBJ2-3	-	CASSQQRDPTDTQYF	TGCGCCAGCAGCCAACAGAGGGATCCCACAGATACGCAGTATTTT
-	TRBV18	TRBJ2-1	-	CASSPPPPYNEQFF	TGTGCCAGCTCACCACCTCCCCCCTACAATGAGCAGTTCTTC
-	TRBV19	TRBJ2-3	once	CASSIGTQTSTDTQYF	TGTGCCAGTAGTATAGGGACTCAGACTAGCACAGATACGCAGTATTTT
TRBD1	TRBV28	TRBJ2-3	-	CASSFHQGARGTDTQYF	TGTGCCAGCAGTTTCCACCAGGGGGCACGGGGGACAGATACGCAGTATTTT
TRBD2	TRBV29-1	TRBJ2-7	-	CSAGTSGLAAYEQYF	TGCAGCGCTGGGACCTCGGGACTAGCGGCCTACGAGCAGTACTTC
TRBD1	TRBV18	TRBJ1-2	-	CASSLGGDYGYTF	TGTGCCAGCTCACTAGGGGGCGACTATGGCTACACCTTC
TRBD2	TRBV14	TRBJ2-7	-	CASSQFDQRDLKEQYF	TGTGCCAGCAGCCAATTTGACCAGCGGGACCTTAAAGAGCAGTACTTC
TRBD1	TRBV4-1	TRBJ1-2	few	CASSQDDGVGQGLDGYTF	TGCGCCAGCAGCCAAGATGATGGGGTCGGACAGGGGCTAGATGGCTACACCTTC